Given below is one TCR beta chain in context. Per germline, CDR1 MNHEY and CDR2 SVGEGT. Germline trimming cut 0 bases from V and 6 bases from J; bases unmatched to any gene: 4. The CDR3 totals 16 residues. The record originates from a study of identical twins. TCRdb redid the calling of the 5' RACE reads with MiXCR, one entry per CDR3 protein. The sample holds approximately 700,000 distinct CDR3 sequences; around a sixth are singletons and the top ten take under 15%. The sample was also linked to a second study, of T cells expressing NK-cell markers. As that study records: HCMV serostatus: seven of eight sequenced donors positive, one negative. One observes that, in a handful of donors, these clonotypes were also the leading ones within the CD3+CD56-NKG2C+ fraction.

The origin of this receptor is a woman aged 18-35 years in good health. Input material: PBMCs. The rearrangement joins TRBV6-2 or TRBV6-3 to TRBJ2-3; 12 nucleotides line up with TRBD2. The CDR3, as DNA: TGTGCCAGCAGTTACTCTCTAGCGGGGGGGCCGGATACGCAGTATTTT. It encodes CASSYSLAGGPDTQYF.